A single sample gave rise to the 10 T cell receptor beta chains below, sequenced in a study of shared T cell receptors in the human thymus. Measured with immunoSEQ multiplex PCR; TCRdb has only the in-frame clones, and not every one. The data show 600,000 or so clones, around 87% seen once. This sample also belongs to another study, concerning human thymus T cells.

Sequenced input: thymocytes. The receptors come from a boy in the first two years of life with a congenital heart defect.

The chain employs TRBV6-6 and TRBJ2-1, with a weak D call TRBD2 (7 bases). Trimming left V 6 bases short and J 6 bases short, with 9 bases between. Germline-derived CDR1 and CDR2 are MNHNY and SVGAGI (reference sequence). The CDR3 loop spans 12 amino acids. The CDR3 spells CASRGGGNEQFF. The CDR3, as DNA: TGTGCCAGCAGAGGGGGGGGCAATGAGCAGTTCTTC.

The V and J genes are TRBV19 and TRBJ2-3; TRBD1 matches 9 bases. V shed 7 bases and J 0 bases; nucleotides not matched to a gene: 5. Germline assignment: CDR1 LNHDA and CDR2 SQIVND (reference sequence). This CDR3 is 15 amino acids long. The CDR3 region has the DNA TGTGCCAGTACTCCTGGGACAGGGAGCACAGATACGCAGTATTTT. Encoded protein: CASTPGTGSTDTQYF.

The J gene is TRBJ1-6, the V gene TRBV7-2; 7 positions match TRBD1. The V and J ends lost 3 bases and 7 bases, in that order; junction bases with no gene match: 6. The CDR3 runs to 15 residues. Germline-derived CDR1 and CDR2 are SGHTA and FQGNSA. The CDR3 coding sequence is TGTGCCAGCAGCTTCCGAACAGGGGCCAATTCACCCCTCCACTTT. It codes for CASSFRTGANSPLHF.

The chain is built from TRBV10-1 and TRBJ2-1, with D perhaps TRBD1 (5 bases). The CDR3 has 14 residues. CDR1 WNHNN and CDR2 SYGVQD come from the germline V gene (reference sequence). Between the trimmed V and J ends, which lost 5 bases and 5 bases, there was a span of 13 bases. CDR3 DNA: TGCGCCAGCAGTCCTTGGACACCCGACAATGAGCAGTTCTTC. As protein: CASSPWTPDNEQFF.

This clone was counted a single time. The V and J genes are TRBV6-6 and TRBJ2-1; 12 nucleotides line up with TRBD2. The germline V gene encodes CDR1 MNHNY and CDR2 SVGAGI (reference sequence). The J segment lost 4 bases and the V segment lost 8 bases, leaving 6 bases of the junction unmatched. The CDR3 totals 15 residues. This CDR3 is CASGLAGNQYNEQFF. The CDR3 coding sequence is TGTGCCAGCGGACTAGCGGGAAACCAGTACAATGAGCAGTTCTTC.

This chain uses TRBV7-9 with TRBJ2-1, with a possible D match to TRBD2 (5 bases). The CDR3 runs 13 residues. The germline CDR1 and CDR2 sequences are SEHNR and FQNEAQ (reference sequence). V dropped 1 base and J dropped 7 bases, with 8 bases sitting between them. For the CDR3, the DNA is TGTGCCAGCAGCTTAGGTTCGGGGAATGAGCAGTTCTTC. The encoded protein is CASSLGSGNEQFF.

V and J are TRBV6-1 and TRBJ1-4; tentatively, D is TRBD1 (5 bases). CDR3 size: 15 residues. Between the trimmed V and J ends, which lost 3 bases and 5 bases, there was a span of 13 bases. Per the germline V gene, CDR1 is MNHNS and CDR2 is SASEGT. This CDR3 reads CASSDLAGKNEKLFF. CDR3 coding DNA: TGTGCCAGCAGTGACTTGGCAGGGAAGAATGAAAAACTGTTTTTT.

V is TRBV28 and J is TRBJ2-3; 14 bases map to TRBD2. V shed 2 bases and J 3 bases; nucleotides not matched to a gene: 16. The CDR3 has 21 residues. Germline lookup yields CDR1 MDHEN and CDR2 SYDVKM. The CDR3 DNA is TGTGCCAGCAGTTTAGGTGGTTCGCAGGAGGGACTAGCGGGAGTAACAGATACGCAGTATTTT. Amino acids: CASSLGGSQEGLAGVTDTQYF.

The chain uses TRBV9 and TRBJ2-1; a possible D gene is TRBD2 (6 bases). This CDR3 is built from 14 residues. Trimming removed 0 bases from V and 11 bases from J, with 15 bases in between. CDR1 SGDLS and CDR2 YYNGEE come from the germline V gene. CDR3 sequence reads: CASSVGVSGAQQFF. The CDR3 DNA reads TGTGCCAGCAGCGTAGGGGTTAGCGGAGCACAGCAGTTCTTC.

The chain links TRBV2 to TRBJ2-3; 10 positions match TRBD2. The CDR3 is 18 amino acids. Trimming cost V 8 bases and J 0 bases; bases outside gene matches: 14. Germline CDR1 is SNHLY and CDR2 is FYNNEI. This CDR3 is CASVPGVAGGPSTDTQYF. Here the CDR3 DNA reads TGTGCCAGCGTCCCGGGGGTAGCGGGGGGCCCTAGCACAGATACGCAGTATTTT.